Below are 5 T cell receptor beta chains sequenced from a single sample in a study of T cell repertoires in cytomegalovirus infection. TCRdb ran MiXCR on the reads and lists one entry per CDR3 protein. The profile shows around 360,000 distinct CDR3 sequences, just under 35% of them singletons. These receptors lack a known antigen. The material was cultured PBMCs, obtained from culture after CMV antigen stimulation. The receptor set was obtained from a human donor in good health (CMV status not recorded). Some clones in this sample may be carry-over from other donors' samples.

This chain uses TRBV24-1 with TRBJ1-5; D gene ambiguous. Germline-derived CDR1 and CDR2 are KGHDR and SFDVKD. Trimming removed 10 bases from V and 1 base from J, with 10 bases in between. This CDR3 has 13 amino acids. The CDR3 coding sequence is TGTGCCACTTTCCCCGGGAGCAATCAGCCCCAGCATTTT. It is translated as CATFPGSNQPQHF.

The chain uses TRBV6-2 or TRBV6-3 and TRBJ2-2; the match to TRBD1 covers 7 bases. The CDR3 consists of 14 residues. Looked up from germline, CDR1 is MNHEY and CDR2 is SVGEGT. J was trimmed by 5 bases and V by 8 bases; bases with no gene match: 8. The CDR3 bases are TGTGCCAGCGCGTTTACAGGGGTAACCGGGGAGCTGTTTTTT. Protein product: CASAFTGVTGELFF.

In DNA, the CDR3 is TGTGCCACCAGTGACCCTATAGCGGGAGGTGTCTACGAGACCCAGTACTTC. As protein: CATSDPIAGGVYETQYF. This chain connects TRBV24-1 to TRBJ2-5, with 10 bases aligning to TRBD2. The germline V gene has CDR1 KGHDR and CDR2 SFDVKD. The CDR3 consists of 17 residues. Losses at the gene ends were 4 bases for V and 5 bases for J; bases not matched to a gene: 12.

In this sample, this clonotype turned up once. The gene calls are TRBV5-6 and TRBJ1-5; D possibly corresponds to TRBD1 (6 bases). The germline V gene has CDR1 SGHDT and CDR2 YYEEEE. Between the trimmed V and J ends, which lost 1 base and 5 bases, there was a span of 13 bases. The length of the CDR3 is 15 residues. CDR3 bases: TGTGCCAGCAGCTTGTTGGGCGGGGGCGATCAGCCCCAGCATTTT. Its protein product is CASSLLGGGDQPQHF.

V and J are TRBV5-6 and TRBJ2-7; no firm D call. This CDR3 has 13 residues. Between the trimmed V and J ends, which lost 2 bases and 0 bases, there was a span of 6 bases. Germline V gives CDR1 SGHDT, CDR2 YYEEEE. The CDR3, as DNA: TGTGCCAGCAGCTTCACGGGCTCCTACGAGCAGTACGTC. Its translation: CASSFTGSYEQYV.